A selection of T cell receptor beta chains follows, all from one sample in a study of T cell responses to AZD1222 COVID-19 vaccine. Sequenced by immunoSEQ multiplex PCR; TCRdb stores in-frame clones only, minus some. The repertoire holds 60,000 to 85,000 clones, with roughly 80% as singletons. The material was peripheral blood, obtained 28 days after the second dose of the MenACWY control vaccine. All receptors derive from an adult who received the MenACWY meningococcal vaccine as a control. The CDR3 runs from the conserved cysteine through the conserved F or W. Not all rows give a size; the values are once, few, many and, for expanded clones, a class.

>TRBV19|-|TRBJ2-2
CASSRFENTGELFF
>TRBV28|-|TRBJ1-1
CASSLGYRLNTEAFF
>TRBV30|-|TRBJ1-2
CACRGMYGYTF
>TRBV5-1|-|TRBJ1-2
CASSRGQGFGYTF
>TRBV29-1|-|TRBJ2-5
CSVAAGGEETQYF
>TRBV7-2|-|TRBJ2-7
CASSLRSGESSYEQYF
>TRBV29-1|-|TRBJ2-1
CSVDEGVAYNEQFF
>TRBV2|-|TRBJ2-7
CASSEKLAGVYSYEQYF
>TRBV5-1|-|TRBJ2-7
CASSPSGWTSKDEQYF
>TRBV2|-|TRBJ1-5
CASSVRGFDQPQHF
>TRBV2|-|TRBJ1-3
CASSVGTGALGNTIYF
>TRBV7-2|-|TRBJ2-1
CASRPRLAGAYNEQFF
>TRBV7-9|-|TRBJ1-6
CASSLINSPLHF
>TRBV27|-|TRBJ2-7
CASSLGQGNEQYF
>TRBV7-9|-|TRBJ2-7
CASSFSQGQEQYF
>TRBV5-1|-|TRBJ2-7
CASSWGLPGSYEQYF
>TRBV6-5|-|TRBJ2-7
CASSFSGTSSYEQYF
>TRBV5-4|-|TRBJ1-2
CASSSNDRGHGYTF
>TRBV2|-|TRBJ1-6
CASRRDYNSPLHF
>TRBV28|-|TRBJ2-1
CASSREIPGLAGYNEQFF
>TRBV7-9|-|TRBJ1-4
CASSSPGTHEKLFF
>TRBV28|few|TRBJ1-4
CATRGRSNEKLFF
>TRBV24-1|-|TRBJ2-1
CATSDPRTSGESSYNEQFF
>TRBV28|-|TRBJ1-6
CASTGGGKSSPLHF
>TRBV6-6|-|TRBJ1-2
CASSYSQVTEGYTF
>TRBV29-1|-|TRBJ1-2
CSVVGDTNGYTF
>TRBV5-5|once|TRBJ1-1
CASSALQGAATEAFF
>TRBV9|-|TRBJ1-2
CASSARDTRNYGYTF
>TRBV6-5|-|TRBJ1-2
CASRLGTSVGGYTF
>TRBV21-1|-|TRBJ2-2
CASSMSCGELFF
>TRBV18|-|TRBJ1-6
CASSPQGVPNSPLHF
>TRBV6-2/TRBV6-3|once|TRBJ1-2
CASSYEGGYGYTF
>TRBV4-1|-|TRBJ1-4
CASSQGARGNRGTNEKLFF
>TRBV4-3|-|TRBJ2-2
CASSQGDSNTGELFF
>TRBV9|-|TRBJ2-1
CASSPEITTYNEQFF
>TRBV18|-|TRBJ2-7
CASSADMSSYEQYF
>TRBV9|-|TRBJ1-1
CASSVNSNTEAFF
>TRBV7-8|few|TRBJ2-1
CASSPGPTAAEQFF
>TRBV27|-|TRBJ2-1
CASSPARRESSYNEQFF
>TRBV4-1|-|TRBJ1-1
CASSQDAGTTLYTEAFF
>TRBV29-1|few|TRBJ2-3
CSVRFPGKDTQYF
>TRBV5-1|-|TRBJ1-4
CASSLTGGNEKLFF
>TRBV28|-|TRBJ2-7
CASGDEQYF
>TRBV4-1|-|TRBJ1-2
CASSPGKWSGHYGYTF
>TRBV5-1|once|TRBJ1-1
CASSLRAGTEAFF
>TRBV2|once|TRBJ2-3
CASSPRAAQPADTQYF